This is a list of T cell receptor beta chains from one sample in a study of cytomegalovirus exposure and HLA in healthy donors. The method was immunoSEQ multiplex PCR; TCRdb's version includes in-frame clones alone and lacks a portion of them. The data contain 100,000 or so clones, 75% to 85% of them singletons. Sequenced input: PBMCs. Source of these receptors: a woman in her forties or fifties in good health and CMV-seropositive. Both conserved end residues are part of each CDR3. Each record gives: V gene, J gene, clone size, D gene, CDR3 protein, CDR3 DNA. D genes are given only for firm matches. Size is omitted from some rows. Given values are once, few, many or a class for expanded clones.

v_gene: TRBV10-3
j_gene: TRBJ2-1
abundance: -
d_gene: TRBD2
CDR3aa: CAISELGGTANNEQFF
CDR3nt: TGTGCCATCAGTGAGCTCGGGGGGACCGCGAACAATGAGCAGTTCTTC

v_gene: TRBV20-1
j_gene: TRBJ1-1
abundance: once
d_gene: -
CDR3aa: CSARPGAEAFF
CDR3nt: TGCAGTGCCCGACCAGGGGCTGAAGCTTTCTTT

v_gene: TRBV2
j_gene: TRBJ1-1
abundance: -
d_gene: -
CDR3aa: CASSEVTGPQNTEAFF
CDR3nt: TGTGCCAGCAGTGAAGTGACAGGACCTCAGAACACTGAAGCTTTCTTT

v_gene: TRBV19
j_gene: TRBJ1-1
abundance: -
d_gene: TRBD1
CDR3aa: CASSIRPDRGNTEAFF
CDR3nt: TGTGCCAGTAGTATCCGCCCGGACAGGGGGAACACTGAAGCTTTCTTT

v_gene: TRBV2
j_gene: TRBJ2-2
abundance: -
d_gene: TRBD1
CDR3aa: CASSRDRDTGELFF
CDR3nt: TGTGCCAGCAGCCGGGACAGGGACACCGGGGAGCTGTTTTTT

v_gene: TRBV5-5
j_gene: TRBJ2-1
abundance: few
d_gene: TRBD1
CDR3aa: CASSSGTGLRNEQFF
CDR3nt: TGTGCCAGCAGCTCCGGGACAGGGTTACGCAATGAGCAGTTCTTC

v_gene: TRBV2
j_gene: TRBJ1-1
abundance: once
d_gene: -
CDR3aa: CASSLNTEAFF
CDR3nt: TGTGCCAGCTCTCTGAACACTGAAGCTTTCTTT

v_gene: TRBV30
j_gene: TRBJ1-2
abundance: -
d_gene: TRBD1
CDR3aa: CAWKAGGAIYGYTF
CDR3nt: TGTGCCTGGAAGGCAGGGGGCGCGATCTATGGCTACACCTTC

v_gene: TRBV11-2
j_gene: TRBJ1-1
abundance: -
d_gene: TRBD1
CDR3aa: CASSSIPRGMNTEAFF
CDR3nt: TGTGCCAGCAGTTCTATCCCCAGGGGGATGAACACTGAAGCTTTCTTT

v_gene: TRBV2
j_gene: TRBJ2-3
abundance: -
d_gene: TRBD1
CDR3aa: CASSMGQTDTQYF
CDR3nt: TGTGCCAGCAGTATGGGACAGACAGATACGCAGTATTTT

v_gene: TRBV2
j_gene: TRBJ2-7
abundance: -
d_gene: TRBD2
CDR3aa: CASSEGVPTSGGVKQYF
CDR3nt: TGTGCCAGCAGTGAAGGGGTACCGACTAGCGGGGGGGTAAAGCAGTACTTC

v_gene: TRBV6-5
j_gene: TRBJ1-2
abundance: few
d_gene: TRBD1
CDR3aa: CASTHRDRHGYTF
CDR3nt: TGTGCCAGCACCCACAGGGACAGGCACGGCTACACCTTC

v_gene: TRBV6-1
j_gene: TRBJ1-1
abundance: few
d_gene: -
CDR3aa: CASSEVRNTEAFF
CDR3nt: TGTGCCAGCAGTGAAGTGCGGAACACTGAAGCTTTCTTT